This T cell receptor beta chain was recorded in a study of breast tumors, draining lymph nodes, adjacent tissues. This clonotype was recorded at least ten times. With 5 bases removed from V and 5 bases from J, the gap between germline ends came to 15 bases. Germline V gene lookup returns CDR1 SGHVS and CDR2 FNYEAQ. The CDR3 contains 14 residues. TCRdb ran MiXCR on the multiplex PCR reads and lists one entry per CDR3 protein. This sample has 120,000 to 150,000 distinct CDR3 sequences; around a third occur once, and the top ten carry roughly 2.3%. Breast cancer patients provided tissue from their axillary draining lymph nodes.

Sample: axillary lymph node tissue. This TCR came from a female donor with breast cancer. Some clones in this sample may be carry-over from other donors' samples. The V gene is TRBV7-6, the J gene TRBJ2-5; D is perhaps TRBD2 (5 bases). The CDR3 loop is CASSRRPGSETQYF. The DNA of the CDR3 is TGTGCCAGCAGCCGTCGACCGGGGAGCGAGACCCAGTACTTC.